This T cell receptor beta chain appears in the sequencing data of a study of CD8 T cells in Susac syndrome. Study-level background: Patients with Susac syndrome were, at the time of blood collection, therapy-naive, maintained on corticosteroids, or maintained on intravenous immunoglobulin alone.

Random-hexamer reverse transcription was applied to about 0.5 to 1 ug RNA. TCR beta CDR3 was amplified by immunoSEQ multiplex PCR. This amplification extended across 54 Vbeta and 13 Jbeta segments. Using its own MiXCR run on the immunoSEQ multiplex PCR reads, TCRdb lists one record per CDR3 protein. Here the sample spans about 180,000 distinct CDR3 sequences, 90% to 95% being singletons. Trimming shortened V by 1 base and J by 0 bases, and 9 bases separated the two germline ends. CDR1 and CDR2 (germline): SSHAT, FNYEAQ (reference sequence). The CDR3 totals 15 residues. The sequenced target, TCR beta, came from blood CD8+ and CD4+ T cells. Patients with Susac syndrome fulfilled recently defined diagnostic criteria for definite or probable disease.

The sample comprised CD4+ T cells from PBMCs. This chain connects TRBV7-7 to TRBJ2-5; D could derive from TRBD1 or TRBD2 (5 bases each). The receptor's source is a human donor with Susac syndrome. The CDR3 here is CASSLGGSDQETQYF. The CDR3 DNA reads TGTGCCAGCAGCTTAGGGGGGTCAGACCAAGAGACCCAGTACTTC.